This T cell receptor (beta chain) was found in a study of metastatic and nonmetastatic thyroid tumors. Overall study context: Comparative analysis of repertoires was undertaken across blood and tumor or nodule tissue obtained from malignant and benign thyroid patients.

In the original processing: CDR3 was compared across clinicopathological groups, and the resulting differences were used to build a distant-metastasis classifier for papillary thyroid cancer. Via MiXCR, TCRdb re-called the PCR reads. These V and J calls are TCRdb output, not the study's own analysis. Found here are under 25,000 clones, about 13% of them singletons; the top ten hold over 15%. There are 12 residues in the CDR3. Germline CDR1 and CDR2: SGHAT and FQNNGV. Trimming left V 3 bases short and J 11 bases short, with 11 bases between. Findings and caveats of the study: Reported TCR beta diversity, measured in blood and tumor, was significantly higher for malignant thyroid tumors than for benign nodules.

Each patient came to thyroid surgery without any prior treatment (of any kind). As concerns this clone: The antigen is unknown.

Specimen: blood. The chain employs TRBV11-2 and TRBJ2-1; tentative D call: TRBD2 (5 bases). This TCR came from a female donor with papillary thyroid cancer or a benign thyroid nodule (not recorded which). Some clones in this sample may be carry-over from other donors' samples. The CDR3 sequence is CASSLAGNKQFF. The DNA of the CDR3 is TGTGCCAGCAGCTTGGCCGGGAATAAGCAGTTCTTC.